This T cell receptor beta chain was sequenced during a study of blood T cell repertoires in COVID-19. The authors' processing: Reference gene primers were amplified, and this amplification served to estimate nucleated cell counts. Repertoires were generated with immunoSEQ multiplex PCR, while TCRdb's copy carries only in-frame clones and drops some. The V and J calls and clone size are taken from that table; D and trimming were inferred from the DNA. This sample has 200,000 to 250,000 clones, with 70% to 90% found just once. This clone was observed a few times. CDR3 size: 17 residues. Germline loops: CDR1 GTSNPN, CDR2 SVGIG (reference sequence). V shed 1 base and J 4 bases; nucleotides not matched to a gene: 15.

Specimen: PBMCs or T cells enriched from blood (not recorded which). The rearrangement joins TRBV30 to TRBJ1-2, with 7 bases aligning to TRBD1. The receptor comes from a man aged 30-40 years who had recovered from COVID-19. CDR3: CAWSALSGDRGLYGYTF. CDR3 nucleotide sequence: TGTGCCTGGAGTGCGCTCTCGGGGGACAGAGGGCTCTATGGCTACACCTTC. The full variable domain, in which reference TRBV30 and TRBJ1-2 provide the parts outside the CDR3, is SQTIHQWPATLVQPVGSPLSLECTVEGTSNPNLYWYRQAAGRGLQLLFYSVGIGQISSEVPQNLSASRPQDRQFILSSKKLLLSDSGFYLCAWSALSGDRGLYGYTFGSGTRLTVV.